This entry concerns a single TCR beta chain. What it binds is not known. The data were obtained in a study of cytomegalovirus exposure and HLA in healthy donors. Germline CDR1 reads SGHRS; CDR2 reads YFSETQ. The CDR3 has 18 amino acids. The J segment lost 1 base and the V segment lost 4 bases, leaving 11 bases of the junction unmatched. Vbeta (60) and Jbeta (13) primers were used in the PCR. The data were produced by immunoSEQ multiplex PCR, yet TCRdb's version contains in-frame clones alone and is incomplete. The table has about 230,000 clones, approximately 84% seen once. General study findings and limits: Some V segments could not be told apart, so they were left out, TRBV6-2 and TRBV6-3 among them. Only CMV serostatus was available as immune exposure information.

In nominal health when sampled, donors likely had unrecorded immune exposures nonetheless. The sequence came from a woman aged 40 to 50 in good health and CMV-seronegative. Specimen: PBMCs. The J gene is TRBJ2-1, the V gene TRBV5-1; 10 bases fit TRBD2. The CDR3 is CASSQPAGGPKSYNEQFF. CDR3 nucleotides: TGCGCCAGCAGCCAACCAGCGGGGGGGCCTAAATCCTACAATGAGCAGTTCTTC.